The rows below give T cell receptor beta chains drawn from one sample of a study of cytomegalovirus exposure and HLA in healthy donors. Some clones are missing from TCRdb's copy, which holds only in-frame ones; the method was immunoSEQ multiplex PCR. The sample consists of 100,000 or so clones, 75% of them appearing once. Sequencing was done on a sample of PBMCs. The origin of the receptors is a young woman in good health and CMV-seropositive. Both conserved end residues are part of each CDR3. A D gene is named only where the DNA matches it firmly. Clone size is shown for a subset of rows, as once, few, many or a class of expanded clone.

D gene: TRBD2
J gene: TRBJ2-1
V gene: TRBV27
clone size: few
CDR3 protein: CASSPIAGGDEQFF
CDR3 DNA: TGTGCCAGCAGTCCCATAGCGGGAGGCGATGAGCAGTTCTTC

D gene: NA
J gene: TRBJ1-5
V gene: TRBV21-1
clone size: NA
CDR3 protein: CASSATPDRGSNQPQHF
CDR3 DNA: TGTGCCAGCAGCGCAACACCGGACAGGGGGAGCAATCAGCCCCAGCATTTT

D gene: NA
J gene: TRBJ2-7
V gene: TRBV4-2
clone size: NA
CDR3 protein: CASSQAGDAGGYEQYF
CDR3 DNA: TGTGCCAGCAGCCAAGCGGGAGACGCAGGGGGCTACGAGCAGTACTTC

D gene: NA
J gene: TRBJ1-5
V gene: TRBV15
clone size: NA
CDR3 protein: CATSRGLQNQPQHF
CDR3 DNA: TGTGCCACCAGCAGGGGACTTCAGAATCAGCCCCAGCATTTT

D gene: TRBD1
J gene: TRBJ1-2
V gene: TRBV6-4
clone size: NA
CDR3 protein: CASSLTGTGAYGYTF
CDR3 DNA: TGTGCCAGCAGCCTGACCGGGACAGGGGCCTATGGCTACACCTTC

D gene: NA
J gene: TRBJ1-5
V gene: TRBV30
clone size: NA
CDR3 protein: CAWSPAGNQPQHF
CDR3 DNA: TGTGCCTGGAGCCCTGCGGGGAATCAGCCCCAGCATTTT

D gene: TRBD2
J gene: TRBJ2-7
V gene: TRBV4-1
clone size: few
CDR3 protein: CASSQERTSAGVYEQYF
CDR3 DNA: TGCGCCAGCAGCCAAGAAAGGACTAGCGCAGGAGTGTACGAGCAGTACTTC

D gene: NA
J gene: TRBJ2-1
V gene: TRBV9
clone size: NA
CDR3 protein: CASSPSGTRYREQFF
CDR3 DNA: TGTGCCAGCAGCCCCTCTGGCACTAGGTATAGGGAGCAGTTCTTC

D gene: TRBD2
J gene: TRBJ2-3
V gene: TRBV6-5
clone size: NA
CDR3 protein: CASWTSGESDTQYF
CDR3 DNA: TGTGCCAGCTGGACTAGCGGAGAATCAGATACGCAGTATTTT

D gene: NA
J gene: TRBJ2-5
V gene: TRBV9
clone size: few
CDR3 protein: CASSVGPAGETQYF
CDR3 DNA: TGTGCCAGCAGCGTCGGGCCGGCGGGGGAGACCCAGTACTTC

D gene: TRBD1
J gene: TRBJ1-5
V gene: TRBV30
clone size: NA
CDR3 protein: CAWSVRDRIGAAQHF
CDR3 DNA: TGTGCCTGGAGTGTACGGGACAGAATAGGGGCGGCCCAGCATTTT

D gene: TRBD1
J gene: TRBJ2-5
V gene: TRBV5-4
clone size: NA
CDR3 protein: CASSRGQGARSQETQYF
CDR3 DNA: TGTGCCAGCAGCCGGGGACAGGGGGCGAGGAGCCAAGAGACCCAGTACTTC

D gene: TRBD1
J gene: TRBJ2-1
V gene: TRBV9
clone size: once
CDR3 protein: CASSVGQGAGYNEQFF
CDR3 DNA: TGTGCCAGCAGCGTAGGGCAGGGGGCGGGGTACAATGAGCAGTTCTTC

D gene: NA
J gene: TRBJ1-2
V gene: TRBV6-5
clone size: NA
CDR3 protein: CASRPRQAHGYTF
CDR3 DNA: TGTGCCAGCAGACCCCGACAAGCACATGGCTACACCTTC

D gene: TRBD1
J gene: TRBJ1-1
V gene: TRBV7-8
clone size: NA
CDR3 protein: CASSLDRPNTEAFF
CDR3 DNA: TGTGCCAGCAGCTTGGACAGGCCTAACACTGAAGCTTTCTTT

D gene: NA
J gene: TRBJ2-7
V gene: TRBV4-1
clone size: NA
CDR3 protein: CASSQDSAGVSYEQYF
CDR3 DNA: TGCGCCAGCAGCCAAGATTCGGCGGGCGTAAGCTACGAGCAGTACTTC